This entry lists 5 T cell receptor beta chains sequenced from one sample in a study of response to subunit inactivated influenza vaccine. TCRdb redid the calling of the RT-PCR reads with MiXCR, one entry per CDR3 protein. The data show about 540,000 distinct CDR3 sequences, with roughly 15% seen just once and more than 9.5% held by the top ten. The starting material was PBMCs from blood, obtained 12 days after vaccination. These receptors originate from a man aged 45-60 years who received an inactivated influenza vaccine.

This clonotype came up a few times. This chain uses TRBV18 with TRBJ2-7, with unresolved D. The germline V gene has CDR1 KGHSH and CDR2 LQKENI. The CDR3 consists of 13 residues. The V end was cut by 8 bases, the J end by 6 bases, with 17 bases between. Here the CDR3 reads CASGTRITSEQYF. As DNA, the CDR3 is TGTGCCAGCGGAACTCGGATCACATCCGAGCAGTACTTC.

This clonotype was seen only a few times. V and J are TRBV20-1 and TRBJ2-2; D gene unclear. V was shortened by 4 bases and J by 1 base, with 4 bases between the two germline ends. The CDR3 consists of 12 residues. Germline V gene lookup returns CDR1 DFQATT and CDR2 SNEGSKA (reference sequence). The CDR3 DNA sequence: TGCAGTGCTATCCAGAACACCGGGGAGCTGTTTTTT. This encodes CSAIQNTGELFF.

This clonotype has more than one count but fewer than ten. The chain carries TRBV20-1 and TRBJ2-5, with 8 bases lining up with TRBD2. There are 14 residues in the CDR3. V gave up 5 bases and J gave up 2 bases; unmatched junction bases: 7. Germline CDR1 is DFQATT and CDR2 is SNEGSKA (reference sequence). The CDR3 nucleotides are TGCAGTGCTTCGGGAGGGCCAGTGCAAGAGACCCAGTACTTC. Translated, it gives CSASGGPVQETQYF.

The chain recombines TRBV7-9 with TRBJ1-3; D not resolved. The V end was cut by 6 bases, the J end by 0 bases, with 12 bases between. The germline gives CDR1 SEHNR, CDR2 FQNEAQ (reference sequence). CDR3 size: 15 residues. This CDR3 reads CASRPTASSGNTIYF. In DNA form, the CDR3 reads TGTGCCAGCAGACCAACCGCGAGCTCTGGAAACACCATATATTTT.

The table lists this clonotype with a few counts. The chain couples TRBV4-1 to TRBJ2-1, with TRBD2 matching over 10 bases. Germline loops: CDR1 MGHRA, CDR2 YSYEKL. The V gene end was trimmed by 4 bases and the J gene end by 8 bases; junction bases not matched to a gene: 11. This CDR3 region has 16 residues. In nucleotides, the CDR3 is TGCGCCAGCAGCCCCCTTTACCTAGCGGGAGCCTATGAGCAGTTCTTC. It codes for CASSPLYLAGAYEQFF.